This T cell receptor (beta chain) was sequenced for a study of cytomegalovirus exposure and HLA in healthy donors. The PCR used 60 Vbeta and 13 Jbeta primers. TCRdb's table, derived via immunoSEQ multiplex PCR, lists solely in-frame clones and lacks some. The sample records 130,000 to 150,000 clones, roughly 82% being singletons. The CDR3 is made up of 15 amino acids. CDR1 is SEHNR, CDR2 FQNEAQ, per germline (reference sequence). In the case of this clone: Its antigen remains unknown. Its ends do not fully match the called genes, so a read error is possible.

General study findings and limits: Most of the CMV-associated TCR beta chains (in a later analysis) appeared to be HLA-restricted. With high specificity and sensitivity, the classifier reportedly diagnosed cytomegalovirus status.

The receptor was derived from a male donor in good health and CMV-seronegative. The V call is TRBV7-9, the J call TRBJ1-2; a possible D gene is TRBD1 (5 bases). The specimen was PBMCs. CDR3 sequence reads: CSSSSIRRGNYGYTF. The DNA for the CDR3 is TGTTCCAGCAGCTCAATTCGACGGGGGAACTATGGCTACACCTTC.